The 7 T cell receptor beta chains below were found in one sample sequenced in a study of cytomegalovirus exposure and HLA in healthy donors. The PCR made use of 60 Vbeta and 13 Jbeta primers. The repertoire was sequenced with immunoSEQ multiplex PCR; TCRdb's copy has only in-frame clones and lacks some. The sample has 150,000 or so clones, about 82% seen once. Sequences were obtained from PBMCs. These receptors originate from a woman aged 18-30 years in good health and CMV-seronegative.

As to this clone: The junction and the germline gene differ at one end; a read error may be behind it. The same CDR3 is also encoded by other DNA sequences in this sample. The rearrangement joins TRBV4-2 to TRBJ1-2; TRBD1 aligns across 8 bases. Germline V lookup: CDR1 LGHNA, CDR2 YNFKEQ. The CDR3 covers 19 residues. The CDR3 loop is CASSQDLTSQGAVGYGYTF. As DNA, the CDR3 is TGTGCCAGCAGCCAAGATCTCACGAGTCAGGGGGCGGTAGGCTATGGCTACACCTTT.

This clone is a singleton in its sample. The J gene is TRBJ2-1, the V gene TRBV6-5; 7 nucleotides line up with TRBD2. Trimming cost V 0 bases and J 7 bases; bases outside gene matches: 9. Germline loops: CDR1 MNHEY, CDR2 SVGAGI. The CDR3 is 16 residues long. DNA for the CDR3: TGTGCCAGCAGTTACTCTGGACTAGTAATGGGGAATGAGCAGTTCTTC. It translates to CASSYSGLVMGNEQFF.

The chain links TRBV18 to TRBJ2-5; TRBD1 might be the D (6 bases). Per the germline V gene, CDR1 is KGHSH and CDR2 is LQKENI. The germline V and J ends were trimmed by 2 bases and 4 bases, with 11 bases remaining between them. The CDR3 has 14 amino acids. The CDR3 reads CASSPWQGSETQYF. The CDR3 bases are TGTGCCAGCTCACCATGGCAGGGGTCAGAGACCCAGTACTTC.

Comments on this clone: The same CDR3 can be traced to other DNA sequences in this sample. The rearrangement joins TRBV5-1 to TRBJ2-1; 8 bases align to TRBD2. V trimming: 4 bases; J trimming: 1 base; junction bases outside the gene matches: 4. Per germline, CDR1 SGHRS and CDR2 YFSETQ. There are 15 residues in the CDR3. CDR3 bases: TGCGCCAGCAGCCTAATAGCGGGGTCCTACAATGAGCAGTTCTTC. It specifies CASSLIAGSYNEQFF. The full variable domain, completed using reference TRBV5-1 and TRBJ2-1, is KAGVTQTPRYLIKTRGQQVTLSCSPISGHRSVSWYQQTPGQGLQFLFEYFSETQRNKGNFPGRFSGRQFSNSRSEMNVSTLELGDSALYLCASSLIAGSYNEQFFGPGTRLTVL.

This clone was picked up one time. At the DNA level, this CDR3 is encoded by other sequences in the same sample as well. This sequence joins TRBV19 and TRBJ1-5; maybe TRBD1 (5 bases). CDR1 LNHDA and CDR2 SQIVND come from the germline V gene (reference sequence). The CDR3 covers 13 residues. The V end was cut by 5 bases, the J end by 6 bases, with 11 bases between. The CDR3 region is CASSGQGGQPQHF. In nucleotides, the CDR3 is TGTGCCAGTAGTGGGCAGGGAGGTCAGCCCCAGCATTTT.

The chain combines TRBV4-1 with TRBJ1-3; D gene unclear. The V gene's germline CDR1 is MGHRA and CDR2 YSYEKL. V lost 3 bases to trimming and J lost 3 bases, with 6 bases between them. This CDR3 has 13 residues. CDR3 sequence: CASSQANGNTIYF. The CDR3 DNA follows: TGCGCCAGCAGCCAGGCAAATGGAAACACCATATATTTT.

This clone appeared once. V usage is TRBV5-6 and J usage is TRBJ2-2; possible D gene TRBD1, 6 bases. This CDR3 contains 16 residues. Trimming removed 2 bases at V and 2 bases at J, with 13 bases between. Germline V CDR1 and CDR2: SGHDT, YYEEEE. CDR3 amino acids: CASSLPAGVNTGELFF. The CDR3, as DNA: TGTGCCAGCAGCTTACCGGCAGGGGTTAACACCGGGGAGCTGTTTTTT.